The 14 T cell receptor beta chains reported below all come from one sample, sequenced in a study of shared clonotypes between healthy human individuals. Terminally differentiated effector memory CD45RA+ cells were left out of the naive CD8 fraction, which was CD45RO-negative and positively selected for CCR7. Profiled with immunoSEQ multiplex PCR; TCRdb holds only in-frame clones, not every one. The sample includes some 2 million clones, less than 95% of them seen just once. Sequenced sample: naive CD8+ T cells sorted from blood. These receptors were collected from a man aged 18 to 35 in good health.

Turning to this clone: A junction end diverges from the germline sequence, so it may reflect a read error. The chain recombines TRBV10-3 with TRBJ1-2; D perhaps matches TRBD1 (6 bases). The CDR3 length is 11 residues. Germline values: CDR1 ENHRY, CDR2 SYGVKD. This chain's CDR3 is CASAQTGTPVF. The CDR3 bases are TGTGCCAGCGCCCAAACCGGGACACCTGTCTTC.

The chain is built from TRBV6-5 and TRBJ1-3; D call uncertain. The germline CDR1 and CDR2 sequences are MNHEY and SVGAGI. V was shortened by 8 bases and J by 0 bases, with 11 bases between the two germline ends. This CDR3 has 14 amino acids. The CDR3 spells CASLESYSGNTIYF. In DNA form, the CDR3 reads TGTGCCAGCTTGGAATCGTACTCTGGAAACACCATATATTTT.

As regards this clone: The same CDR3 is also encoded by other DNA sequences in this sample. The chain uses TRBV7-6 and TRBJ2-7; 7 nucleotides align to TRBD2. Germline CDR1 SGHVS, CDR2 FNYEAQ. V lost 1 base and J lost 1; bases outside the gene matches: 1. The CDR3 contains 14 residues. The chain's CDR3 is CASSLGAGSYEQYF. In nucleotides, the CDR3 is TGTGCCAGCAGCTTAGGAGCGGGGTCCTACGAGCAGTACTTC.

As DNA, the CDR3 is TGCGCCAGCAGCGACTCCTGGGGGGCTCGTGAAAAACTGTTTTTT. This gives the protein CASSDSWGAREKLFF. The chain is built from TRBV4-3 and TRBJ1-4; possibly TRBD1 for D (6 bases). Germline assignment: CDR1 LGHNA and CDR2 YSLEER. V was pared by 5 bases and J by 7 bases, with 17 bases between. The CDR3 totals 15 residues.

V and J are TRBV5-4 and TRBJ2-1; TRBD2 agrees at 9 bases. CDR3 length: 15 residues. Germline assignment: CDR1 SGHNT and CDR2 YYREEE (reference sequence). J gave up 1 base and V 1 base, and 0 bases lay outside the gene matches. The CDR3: CASSLLAGSYNEQFF. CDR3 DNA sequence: TGTGCCAGCAGCTTGCTAGCGGGGTCCTACAATGAGCAGTTCTTC.

The CDR3 is CSVAEPNTGELFF. As DNA, the CDR3 is TGCAGCGTTGCGGAGCCGAACACCGGGGAGCTGTTTTTT. The rearrangement links TRBV29-1 to TRBJ2-2, with D hard to call. The germline V and J ends were trimmed by 4 bases and 0 bases, with 6 bases remaining between them. The CDR3 sequence is 13 residues long. The germline V gene encodes CDR1 SQVTM and CDR2 ANQGSEA.

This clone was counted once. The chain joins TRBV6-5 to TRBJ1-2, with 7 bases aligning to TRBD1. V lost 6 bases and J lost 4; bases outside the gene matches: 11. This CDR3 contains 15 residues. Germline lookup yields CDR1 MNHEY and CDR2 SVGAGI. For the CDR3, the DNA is TGTGCCAGCAGCCAGGGACAGTCAATATCCTATGGCTACACCTTC. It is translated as CASSQGQSISYGYTF.

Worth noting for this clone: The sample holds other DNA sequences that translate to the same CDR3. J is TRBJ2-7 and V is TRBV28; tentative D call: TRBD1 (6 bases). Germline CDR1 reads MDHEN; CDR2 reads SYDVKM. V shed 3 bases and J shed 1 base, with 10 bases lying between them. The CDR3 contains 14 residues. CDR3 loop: CASSLIGGSYEQYF. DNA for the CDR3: TGTGCCAGCAGTTTGATAGGGGGTTCCTACGAGCAGTACTTC.

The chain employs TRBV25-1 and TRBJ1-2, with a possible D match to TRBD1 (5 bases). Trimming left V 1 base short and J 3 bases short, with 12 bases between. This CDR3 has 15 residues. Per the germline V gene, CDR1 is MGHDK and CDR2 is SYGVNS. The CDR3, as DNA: TGTGCCAGCAGTGAATTGCGGCAGGGCGACTATGGCTACACCTTC. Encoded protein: CASSELRQGDYGYTF.

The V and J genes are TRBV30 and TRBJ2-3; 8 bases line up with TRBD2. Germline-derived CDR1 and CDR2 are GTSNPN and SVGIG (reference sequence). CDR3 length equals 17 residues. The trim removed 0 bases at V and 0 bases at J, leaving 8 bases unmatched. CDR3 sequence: CAWSVLAGMLSTDTQYF. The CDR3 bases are TGTGCCTGGAGTGTGTTAGCGGGGATGTTAAGCACAGATACGCAGTATTTT.

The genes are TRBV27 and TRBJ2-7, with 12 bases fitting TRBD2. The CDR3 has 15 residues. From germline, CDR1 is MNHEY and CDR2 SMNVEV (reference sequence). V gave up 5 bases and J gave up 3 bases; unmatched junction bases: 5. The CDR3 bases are TGTGCCAGCAGTGCGACTAGCGGGAGCGTCTACGAGCAGTACTTC. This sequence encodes CASSATSGSVYEQYF.

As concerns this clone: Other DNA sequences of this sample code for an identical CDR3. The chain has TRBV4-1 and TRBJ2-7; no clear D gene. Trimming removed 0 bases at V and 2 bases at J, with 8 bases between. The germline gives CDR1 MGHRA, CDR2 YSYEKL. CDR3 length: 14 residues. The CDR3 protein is CASSQETGTYEQYF. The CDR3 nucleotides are TGCGCCAGCAGCCAAGAAACCGGAACCTACGAGCAGTACTTC.

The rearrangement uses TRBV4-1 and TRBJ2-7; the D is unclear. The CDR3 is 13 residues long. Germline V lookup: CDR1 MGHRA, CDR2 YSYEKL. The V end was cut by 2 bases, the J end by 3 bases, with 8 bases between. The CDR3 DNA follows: TGCGCCAGCAGCCAAAGTATAAGCTACGAGCAGTACTTC. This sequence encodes CASSQSISYEQYF.

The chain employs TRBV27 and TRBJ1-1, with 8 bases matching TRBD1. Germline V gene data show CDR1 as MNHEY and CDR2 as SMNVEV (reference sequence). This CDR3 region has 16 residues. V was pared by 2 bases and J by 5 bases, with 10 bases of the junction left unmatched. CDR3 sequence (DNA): TGTGCCAGCAGTTTAAGCCAGGGGGCCGGTAAGACTGAAGCTTTCTTT. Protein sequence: CASSLSQGAGKTEAFF.